Following are 7 T cell receptor beta chains from one sample sequenced in a study of T cell repertoires in cytomegalovirus infection. TCRdb fed the reads into MiXCR, producing one record per CDR3 protein. The sample holds 110,000 or so distinct CDR3 sequences, around 30% seen once. What these receptors recognize is not known. Sample: CD8+ T cells from cultured PBMCs, taken from culture after CMV antigen stimulation. Receptors were obtained from a human donor in good health (CMV status not recorded). Some clones in this sample may be carry-over from other donors' samples.

This chain joins TRBV4-3 and TRBJ1-6; 7 bases match TRBD1. V was clipped by 2 bases and J by 12 bases; unmatched bases: 13. This CDR3 has 16 amino acids. Germline V gene data show CDR1 as LGHNA and CDR2 as YSLEER. This CDR3 is CASSQLGQVGPGPLHF. In DNA form, the CDR3 reads TGCGCCAGCAGCCAACTTGGACAGGTTGGTCCCGGACCCCTCCACTTT.

The V and J genes are TRBV4-1 and TRBJ1-4; the match to TRBD1 covers 7 bases. Per the germline V gene, CDR1 is MGHRA and CDR2 is YSYEKL. The junction had 8 bases not matched to a gene; V was cut back by 0 bases and J by 1 base. The length of the CDR3 is 18 residues. The DNA for the CDR3 is TGCGCCAGCAGCCAAGAGGGGATTAGGGGGCGAACTAATGAAAAACTGTTTTTT. The encoded protein is CASSQEGIRGRTNEKLFF.

V and J are TRBV5-5 and TRBJ1-3; 7 bases map to TRBD1. The CDR3 length is 16 residues. From germline, CDR1 is SGHKS and CDR2 YYEKEE (reference sequence). V dropped 3 bases and J dropped 4; count of bases not matched to a gene: 10. This CDR3 is CASSSPGRQGGNTIYF. CDR3 nucleotides: TGTGCCAGCAGCTCACCGGGCCGACAGGGAGGAAACACCATATATTTT.

In this sample, this clonotype turned up a few times. The chain is built from TRBV7-8 and TRBJ2-6; D unresolved. Trimming stripped 2 bases from V and 3 bases from J, with 17 bases between. CDR3 length equals 18 residues. The V gene's germline CDR1 is SGHVS and CDR2 FQNEAQ. For the CDR3, the DNA is TGTGCCAGCAGCTTAATCTTGCCCTCTTTTTTTGGGGCCAACGTCCTGACTTTC. Encoded protein: CASSLILPSFFGANVLTF.

With regard to this clonotype: At one boundary the junction diverges from the germline segment, which might be a read error. V and J are TRBV7-6 and TRBJ2-5; maybe TRBD2 (6 bases). The CDR3 is 15 amino acids. CDR1 is SGHVS, CDR2 FNYEAQ, per germline. CDR3: CASSPGPAGQETQYF. As DNA, the CDR3 is TGTGCTAGCAGCCCGGGGCCGGCGGGACAAGAGACCCAGTACTTC.

The CDR3 DNA follows: TGTGCCAGCACCCATCCCGGGCGGGGAACTGAAGCTTTCTTT. Translating it yields CASTHPGRGTEAFF. The V gene is TRBV2, the J gene TRBJ1-1, with no clear D. The ends were cut back, 7 bases at V and 5 bases at J, with 17 bases in the middle. The germline gives CDR1 SNHLY, CDR2 FYNNEI. This CDR3 is 14 amino acids long.

This rearrangement joins TRBV7-9 to TRBJ2-2; 9 nucleotides match TRBD1. Germline V gene lookup returns CDR1 SEHNR and CDR2 FQNEAQ (reference sequence). Trimming removed 5 bases from V and 6 bases from J; junction bases left unmatched: 19. This CDR3 region has 19 residues. Written as DNA, the CDR3 is TGTGCCAGCAGCCTTCGGATCGGACAGGGGCAATTTAACCCCGGGGAGCTGTTTTTT. This gives the protein CASSLRIGQGQFNPGELFF.